Each of the 16 T cell receptor beta chains below was sequenced from the same sample in a study of T cell repertoires in cytomegalovirus infection. TCRdb called the reads again in MiXCR, with one record for every CDR3 protein. The profile shows 170,000 or so distinct CDR3 sequences, roughly an eighth of them singletons. The sample was PBMCs. Receptor source: a human donor in good health (CMV status not recorded). Some clones in this sample may be carry-over from other donors' samples.

This clonotype was counted many times. The chain uses TRBV28 and TRBJ2-5; TRBD1 aligns across 9 bases. The germline gives CDR1 MDHEN, CDR2 SYDVKM. This CDR3 has 16 residues. The V and J ends lost 5 bases and 5 bases, in that order; junction bases with no gene match: 12. The CDR3 DNA is TGTGCCAGCAGTGACCGGGACAGGGAGTTTGGGGAGACCCAGTACTTC. Amino acids: CASSDRDREFGETQYF.

The rearrangement joins TRBV28 to TRBJ2-7; 7 nucleotides match TRBD1. V was pared by 2 bases and J by 2 bases, with 6 bases of the junction left unmatched. This CDR3 is built from 15 residues. Germline V CDR1 and CDR2: MDHEN, SYDVKM. CDR3 in DNA: TGTGCCAGCAGTTTACAGTGGGGACAGACCTACGAGCAGTACTTC. It is translated as CASSLQWGQTYEQYF. Together with reference TRBV28 and TRBJ2-7, the CDR3 gives the full variable domain: DVKVTQSSRYLVKRTGEKVFLECVQDMDHENMFWYRQDPGLGLRLIYFSYDVKMKEKGDIPEGYSVSREKKERFSLILESASTNQTSMYLCASSLQWGQTYEQYFGPGTRLTVT.

This clonotype has at least ten counts. The CDR3 region is CASSQGTFFANTGELFF. CDR3 DNA: TGTGCCAGCAGCCAAGGGACTTTTTTCGCGAACACCGGGGAGCTGTTTTTT. V and J are TRBV14 and TRBJ2-2, with D tentatively TRBD2 (5 bases). V lost 1 base and J 0 bases, leaving 12 bases between the germline ends. Germline CDR1 reads SGHDN; CDR2 reads FVKESK. This CDR3 comprises 17 residues.

This chain joins TRBV11-2 and TRBJ1-2; no definite D call. Germline V gives CDR1 SGHAT, CDR2 FQNNGV. V lost 1 base and J 4 bases, leaving 10 bases between the germline ends. The CDR3 sequence is 14 residues long. The CDR3 DNA follows: TGTGCCAGCAGCTTAGGAGCAGACTCCTATGGCTACACCTTC. Translating it yields CASSLGADSYGYTF. Full variable domain (outside the CDR3, taken from reference TRBV11-2 and TRBJ1-2): EAGVAQSPRYKIIEKRQSVAFWCNPISGHATLYWYQQILGQGPKLLIQFQNNGVVDDSQLPKDRFSAERLKGVDSTLKIQPAKLEDSAVYLCASSLGADSYGYTFGSGTRLTVV.

This clonotype appeared many times. In DNA, the CDR3 is TGTGCCAGCCCCCCCTCCGGGGGGCCCGCAGATACGCAGTATTTT. Amino acids: CASPPSGGPADTQYF. The chain couples TRBV7-2 to TRBJ2-3; D perhaps matches TRBD2 (7 bases). In germline, CDR1 is SGHTA, CDR2 FQGNSA. The CDR3 has 15 residues. V was pared by 8 bases and J by 4 bases, with 19 bases between.

In its sample, this clonotype was seen a few times. The chain carries TRBV29-1 and TRBJ2-3, with 7 nucleotides matching TRBD1. The J segment lost 0 bases and the V segment lost 1 base, leaving 10 bases of the junction unmatched. Germline values: CDR1 SQVTM, CDR2 ANQGSEA. This CDR3 region has 17 residues. This CDR3 reads CSVEAAFWTGSTDTQYF. The CDR3 DNA follows: TGCAGCGTTGAAGCCGCTTTCTGGACAGGTAGCACAGATACGCAGTATTTT.

This clonotype was counted many times. Here the CDR3 DNA reads TGTGCCAGCAGTGAAGCGGGGGCCGGTTTAGCCAAAAACATTCAGTACTTC. Translation: CASSEAGAGLAKNIQYF. The genes are TRBV6-1 and TRBJ2-4, with D maybe TRBD1 (6 bases). The CDR3 runs to 17 residues. CDR1 is MNHNS, CDR2 SASEGT, per germline. Trimming left V 0 bases short and J 0 bases short, with 12 bases between.

The chain has TRBV20-1 and TRBJ2-1; D unresolved. CDR1 and CDR2 from the germline V gene are DFQATT and SNEGSKA (reference sequence). The CDR3 has 15 residues. V was cut by 3 bases and J by 0 bases, with 12 bases left in between. DNA for the CDR3: TGCAGTGCTAGGTCAGCACCCCTCTCCTACAATGAGCAGTTCTTC. Its protein product is CSARSAPLSYNEQFF.

This clonotype appeared many times. This chain joins TRBV7-2 and TRBJ2-2; D possibly matches TRBD1 or TRBD2 (5 bases each). This CDR3 is 15 amino acids long. V was trimmed by 8 bases and J by 4 bases, leaving 17 bases between them. Germline CDR1 SGHTA, CDR2 FQGNSA. CDR3 sequence (DNA): TGTGCCAGCTCCCTAAGAGGGACCCGCACCGGGGAGCTGTTTTTT. Translating gives CASSLRGTRTGELFF.

This clonotype has ten or more counts. This chain uses TRBV7-2 with TRBJ1-6, with TRBD1 as a possible D gene (6 bases). This CDR3 comprises 14 residues. CDR1 is SGHTA, CDR2 FQGNSA, per germline. Trimming cost V 2 bases and J 9 bases, with 11 bases left between them. The CDR3 DNA reads TGTGCCAGCAGCTTAACACAGGGTCGTTCACCCCTCCACTTT. It encodes CASSLTQGRSPLHF.

This clonotype was seen many times. The genes are TRBV28 and TRBJ2-2; D remains unclear. Between the trimmed V and J ends, which lost 6 bases and 1 base, there was a span of 9 bases. This CDR3 comprises 14 residues. From germline, CDR1 is MDHEN and CDR2 SYDVKM. DNA of the CDR3: TGTGCCAGCAGGCCGCCTTGGAACACCGGGGAGCTGTTTTTT. This codes for CASRPPWNTGELFF.

This clonotype was recorded many times. The chain recombines TRBV7-2 with TRBJ2-7, with D perhaps matching TRBD2 (6 bases). The CDR3 sequence is 13 residues long. Germline-derived CDR1 and CDR2 are SGHTA and FQGNSA. Trimming shortened V by 5 bases and J by 10 bases, and 18 bases separated the two germline ends. CDR3 protein: CASSTRDFRRQYF. DNA of the CDR3: TGTGCCAGCAGCACCCGGGACTTTCGGAGACAGTACTTC.

This clonotype showed up just a few times. The chain carries TRBV20-1 and TRBJ2-1; D perhaps matches TRBD1 (6 bases). CDR1 is DFQATT, CDR2 SNEGSKA, per germline (reference sequence). This CDR3 contains 15 residues. V was cut by 3 bases and J by 2 bases, with 14 bases left in between. In nucleotides, the CDR3 is TGCAGTGCTAGGCCGGTGCAGGGGACCTACAATGAGCAGTTCTTC. This gives the protein CSARPVQGTYNEQFF.

This clonotype was recorded at least ten times. This chain links TRBV10-3 with TRBJ1-1; the D is unclear. The CDR3 runs 13 residues. The germline V gene encodes CDR1 ENHRY and CDR2 SYGVKD. V lost 1 base and J 1 base, leaving 4 bases between the germline ends. This CDR3 reads CAISELGNTEAFF. The CDR3 DNA reads as TGTGCCATCAGTGAGTTGGGGAACACTGAAGCTTTCTTT.

This clonotype was detected many times. The chain employs TRBV7-2 and TRBJ2-7; TRBD2 aligns across 13 bases. Germline V lookup: CDR1 SGHTA, CDR2 FQGNSA. There are 18 residues in the CDR3. Germline trimming cut 6 bases from V and 1 base from J; bases unmatched to any gene: 12. CDR3 loop: CASRPTLTSGRVSYEQYF. Written as DNA, the CDR3 is TGTGCCAGCAGGCCAACTTTAACTAGCGGGAGGGTTTCCTACGAGCAGTACTTC.

The table lists this clonotype with a few counts. The genes are TRBV10-3 and TRBJ2-7; the D gene is possibly TRBD1 (6 bases). The length of the CDR3 is 14 residues. With 6 bases removed from V and 3 bases from J, the gap between germline ends came to 15 bases. Germline CDR1 ENHRY, CDR2 SYGVKD. The CDR3 DNA reads as TGTGCCATCAGAAACCGGGACACAAACTACGAGCAGTACTTC. It encodes CAIRNRDTNYEQYF.